Below, 17 T cell receptor beta chains from the same sample are listed, as sequenced in a study of patients and donors after allogeneic stem cell transplantation. TCRdb reprocessed the RT-PCR reads via MiXCR and lists one record per CDR3 protein. Of hundreds of thousands of distinct CDR3 sequences detected, 16% appear once; the ten largest clones hold less than 8.5%. Sequenced sample: blood, either unsorted or a sorted T cell fraction (not recorded which). The receptor source for this set is a human donor who was either an allogeneic HSCT recipient or a stem cell or donor lymphocyte infusion donor (not recorded which). It is not recorded whose cells these are; they may come from a transplant donor.

This clonotype occurred many times. The rearrangement joins TRBV4-3 to TRBJ2-7, with TRBD1 matching over 10 bases. With V trimmed by 0 bases and J by 3 bases, 11 bases remained unmatched. This CDR3 has 18 amino acids. The V gene's germline CDR1 is LGHNA and CDR2 YSLEER. CDR3 DNA sequence: TGCGCCAGCAGCCAAGATCCTCCGACAGGGGGCAATTTCTACGAGCAGTACTTC. Its protein product is CASSQDPPTGGNFYEQYF.

The chain has TRBV5-1 and TRBJ2-2; D may match TRBD1 or TRBD2 (5 bases each). The CDR3 is 15 residues long. Between the trimmed V and J ends, which lost 3 bases and 1 base, there was a span of 10 bases. Germline V CDR1 and CDR2: SGHRS, YFSETQ. The CDR3 loop reads CASSSTGRNTGELFF. The CDR3 nucleotides read TGCGCCAGCAGCTCGACGGGACGGAACACCGGGGAGCTGTTTTTT.

The chain is built from TRBV11-2 and TRBJ2-2; TRBD2 matches 14 bases. J gave up 1 base and V 4 bases, and 5 bases lay outside the gene matches. This CDR3 is 18 amino acids long. The germline CDR1 and CDR2 sequences are SGHAT and FQNNGV. The CDR3 loop reads CASSSGLAGVGNTGELFF. The CDR3 nucleotides are TGTGCCAGCAGCTCGGGACTAGCGGGAGTCGGGAACACCGGGGAGCTGTTTTTT.

The chain links TRBV20-1 to TRBJ2-4; D unresolved. Trimming left V 6 bases short and J 1 base short, with 13 bases between. The CDR3 runs to 14 residues. The germline CDR1 and CDR2 sequences are DFQATT and SNEGSKA (reference sequence). Here the CDR3 reads CSARTTGAKNIQYF. The CDR3 DNA reads TGCAGTGCAAGGACCACCGGGGCCAAAAACATTCAGTACTTC.

This clonotype was seen more than once but under ten times. The chain is built from TRBV29-1 and TRBJ2-6, with 12 nucleotides matching TRBD1. CDR3 length: 15 amino acids. Trimming took 6 bases from V and 2 from J; bases not matched to a gene: 2. The germline CDR1 and CDR2 sequences are SQVTM and ANQGSEA. The DNA of the CDR3 is TGCAGCGTCCGGGACAGGGGGCCTGGGGCCAACGTCCTGACTTTC. As protein: CSVRDRGPGANVLTF.

This clonotype was detected many times. This chain uses TRBV12-3 or TRBV12-4 with TRBJ2-1, with 12 bases aligning to TRBD2. V lost 7 bases, J lost 9 bases, and 10 bases stayed unmatched. This CDR3 is 15 amino acids long. CDR3 loop: CASKGRLAGVGEQFF. The CDR3 DNA follows: TGTGCCAGCAAAGGACGACTAGCGGGAGTCGGTGAGCAGTTCTTC.

This clonotype was recorded many times. The chain recombines TRBV10-3 with TRBJ1-2; D call uncertain. Germline V gene data show CDR1 as ENHRY and CDR2 as SYGVKD. V was pared by 6 bases and J by 2 bases, with 16 bases between. The CDR3 runs to 15 residues. CDR3 bases: TGTGCCATCAGCCCCGAGAGTGGGTTCAACTATGGCTACACCTTC. Its protein is CAISPESGFNYGYTF.

This clonotype showed up just a few times. This sequence joins TRBV7-9 and TRBJ1-2; D is undetermined. Per germline, CDR1 SEHNR and CDR2 FQNEAQ (reference sequence). V lost 5 bases and J 7 bases, leaving 14 bases between the germline ends. The CDR3 has 13 residues. DNA for the CDR3: TGTGCCAGCAGCGAGGAGGGAGATAGTGGCTACACCTTC. Translation: CASSEEGDSGYTF.

The V gene is TRBV15, the J gene TRBJ1-2; TRBD1 agrees at 9 bases. CDR1 is LNHNV, CDR2 YYDKDF, per germline (reference sequence). This CDR3 is 14 amino acids long. V was pared by 5 bases and J by 2 bases, with 3 bases of the junction left unmatched. The CDR3 loop is CATSRDRVNYGYTF. CDR3 in DNA: TGTGCCACCAGCCGGGACAGGGTAAACTATGGCTACACCTTC.

The chain joins TRBV2 to TRBJ2-1, with D tentatively TRBD1 (6 bases). Trimming took 6 bases from V and 0 from J, leaving 12 bases between them. Germline V gene lookup returns CDR1 SNHLY and CDR2 FYNNEI. This CDR3 is built from 15 residues. The CDR3 nucleotides are TGTGCCAGCAGGAGGGGGACGTCCTCCTACAATGAGCAGTTCTTC. It is translated as CASRRGTSSYNEQFF. The variable domain in full, with the rest retrieved from reference TRBV2 and TRBJ2-1, is EPEVTQTPSHQVTQMGQEVILRCVPISNHLYFYWYRQILGQKVEFLVSFYNNEISEKSEIFDDQFSVERPDGSNFTLKIRSTKLEDSAMYFCASRRGTSSYNEQFFGPGTRLTVL.

This clonotype was picked up a small number of times. The rearrangement joins TRBV4-1 to TRBJ2-3, with D tentatively TRBD1 or TRBD2 (5 bases each). Germline lookup yields CDR1 MGHRA and CDR2 YSYEKL. This CDR3 region has 19 residues. Trimming pared 1 base from V and 3 bases from J, leaving 23 bases between. This CDR3 is CASSQGGSRGPRGTDTQYF. Written as DNA, the CDR3 is TGCGCCAGCAGCCAAGGAGGGTCCCGGGGCCCGAGGGGTACAGATACGCAGTATTTT.

This clonotype was seen repeatedly, ten times or more. The V and J genes are TRBV5-1 and TRBJ1-2; D unresolved. The CDR3 covers 12 residues. Germline CDR1 is SGHRS and CDR2 is YFSETQ. Trimming stripped 0 bases from V and 8 bases from J, with 8 bases between. CDR3 coding DNA: TGCGCCAGCAGCTTGGGGGCTGCGGGCTACACCTTC. As protein: CASSLGAAGYTF.

The table lists this clonotype with a few counts. The V gene is TRBV6-5, the J gene TRBJ2-5; tentative D call: TRBD2 (5 bases). The V gene's germline CDR1 is MNHEY and CDR2 SVGAGI. The CDR3 sequence is 18 residues long. V was shortened by 0 bases and J by 3 bases, with 20 bases between the two germline ends. DNA for the CDR3: TGTGCCAGCAGTTACTCGATCGGGGAAGAGGAATGGGAAGAGACCCAGTACTTC. Encoded protein: CASSYSIGEEEWEETQYF.

This sequence joins TRBV2 and TRBJ2-2; D may correspond to TRBD1 or TRBD2 (5 bases each). Per germline, CDR1 SNHLY and CDR2 FYNNEI. Between the trimmed V and J ends, which lost 6 bases and 7 bases, there was a span of 18 bases. This CDR3 is built from 15 residues. Here the CDR3 DNA reads TGTGCCAGCAGGTACCGGGACCAAAGTCTCGGGGAGCTGTTTTTT. This gives the protein CASRYRDQSLGELFF.

This clonotype showed up just a few times. Likely a read error: the CDR3 ends without its conserved phenylalanine or tryptophan. It is unclear where the CDR3 begins or ends on the DNA, so no DNA is shown, and the CDR3 is as TCRdb lists it. This chain connects TRBV6-6 to TRBJ2-7; the D call in the table, TRBD1, was not verified against the DNA. The CDR3 is 11 amino acids long, termini counted. CDR1 is MNHNY and CDR2 is SVGAGI in the germline V gene (reference sequence). This chain's CDR3 is CASSSTGGPLL.

A few counts support this clonotype. The chain combines TRBV3-1 with TRBJ1-5, with unresolved D. Germline loops: CDR1 LGHDT, CDR2 YNNKEL (reference sequence). The CDR3 loop spans 15 amino acids. The V and J ends lost 4 bases and 0 bases respectively, with 10 bases between them. In nucleotides, the CDR3 is TGTGCCAGCAGCCCAGGACTGAATAGCAATCAGCCCCAGCATTTT. Its translation is CASSPGLNSNQPQHF.

This clonotype was found a few times. The chain is built from TRBV5-5 and TRBJ2-3, with 10 bases lining up with TRBD2. Germline-derived CDR1 and CDR2 are SGHKS and YYEKEE (reference sequence). The length of the CDR3 is 17 residues. V lost 0 bases and J lost 5; bases outside the gene matches: 9. Written as DNA, the CDR3 is TGTGCCAGCAGCTTGGATATTAGCGGGGGGCGCGGAGATACGCAGTATTTT. This sequence encodes CASSLDISGGRGDTQYF.